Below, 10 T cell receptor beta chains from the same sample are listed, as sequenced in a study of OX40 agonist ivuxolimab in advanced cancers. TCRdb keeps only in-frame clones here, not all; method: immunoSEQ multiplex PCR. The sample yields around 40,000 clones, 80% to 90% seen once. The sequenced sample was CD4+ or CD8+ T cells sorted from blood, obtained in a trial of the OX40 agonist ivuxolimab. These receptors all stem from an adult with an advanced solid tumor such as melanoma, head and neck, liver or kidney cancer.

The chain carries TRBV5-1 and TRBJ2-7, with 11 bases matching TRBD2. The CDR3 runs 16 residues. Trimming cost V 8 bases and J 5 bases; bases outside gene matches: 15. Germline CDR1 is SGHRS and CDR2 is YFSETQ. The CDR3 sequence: CASTGDSGRARNEQYF. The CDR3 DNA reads TGCGCCAGTACAGGTGATAGCGGGAGGGCTCGAAACGAGCAGTACTTC.

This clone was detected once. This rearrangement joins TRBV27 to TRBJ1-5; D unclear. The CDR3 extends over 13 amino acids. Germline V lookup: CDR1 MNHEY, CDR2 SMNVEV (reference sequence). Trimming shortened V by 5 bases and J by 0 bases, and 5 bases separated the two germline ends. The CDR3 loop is CASSPISNQPQHF. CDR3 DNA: TGTGCCAGCAGTCCAATTAGCAATCAGCCCCAGCATTTT.

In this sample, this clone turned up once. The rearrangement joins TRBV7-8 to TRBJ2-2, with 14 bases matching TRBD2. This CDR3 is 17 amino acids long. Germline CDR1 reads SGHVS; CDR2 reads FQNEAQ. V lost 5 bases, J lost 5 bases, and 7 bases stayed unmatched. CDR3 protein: CASSATSGGALTGELFF. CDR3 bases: TGTGCCAGCAGCGCGACTAGCGGGGGGGCTCTAACCGGGGAGCTGTTTTTT.

In DNA, the CDR3 is TGCGCCAGCAGCTCGGGACAGGGGACCACCGGGGAGCTGTTTTTT. This sequence encodes CASSSGQGTTGELFF. The chain joins TRBV4-3 to TRBJ2-2; 10 bases are a match to TRBD1. Per germline, CDR1 LGHNA and CDR2 YSLEER. The ends lost 5 bases at V and 4 bases at J; junction bases unmatched: 4. The CDR3 is 15 residues long.

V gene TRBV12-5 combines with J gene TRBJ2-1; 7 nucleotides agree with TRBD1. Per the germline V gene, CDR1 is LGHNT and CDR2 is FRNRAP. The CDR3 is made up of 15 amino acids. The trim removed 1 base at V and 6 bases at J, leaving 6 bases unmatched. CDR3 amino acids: CASGLGTGPSNEQFF. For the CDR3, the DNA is TGTGCTAGTGGTTTGGGGACAGGTCCTAGCAATGAGCAGTTCTTC. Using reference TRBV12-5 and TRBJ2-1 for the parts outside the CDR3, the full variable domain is DARVTQTPRHKVTEMGQEVTMRCQPILGHNTVFWYRQTMMQGLELLAYFRNRAPLDDSGMPKDRFSAEMPDATLATLKIQPSEPRDSAVYFCASGLGTGPSNEQFFGPGTRLTVL.

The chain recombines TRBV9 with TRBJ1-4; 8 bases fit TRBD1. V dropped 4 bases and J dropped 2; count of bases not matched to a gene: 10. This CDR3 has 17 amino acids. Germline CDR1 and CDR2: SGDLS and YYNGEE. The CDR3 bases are TGTGCCAGCAGCCCGCACGCACAGGGGGTTACTAATGAAAAACTGTTTTTT. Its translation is CASSPHAQGVTNEKLFF. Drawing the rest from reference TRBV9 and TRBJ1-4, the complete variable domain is DSGVTQTPKHLITATGQRVTLRCSPRSGDLSVYWYQQSLDQGLQFLIQYYNGEERAKGNILERFSAQQFPDLHSELNLSSLELGDSALYFCASSPHAQGVTNEKLFFGSGTQLSVL.

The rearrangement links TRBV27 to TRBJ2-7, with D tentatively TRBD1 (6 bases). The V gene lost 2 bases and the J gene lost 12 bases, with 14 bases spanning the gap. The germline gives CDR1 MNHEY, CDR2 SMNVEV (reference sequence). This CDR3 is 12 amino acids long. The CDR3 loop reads CASSLTAGDMYF. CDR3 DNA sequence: TGTGCCAGCAGTTTAACGGCAGGGGATATGTACTTC.

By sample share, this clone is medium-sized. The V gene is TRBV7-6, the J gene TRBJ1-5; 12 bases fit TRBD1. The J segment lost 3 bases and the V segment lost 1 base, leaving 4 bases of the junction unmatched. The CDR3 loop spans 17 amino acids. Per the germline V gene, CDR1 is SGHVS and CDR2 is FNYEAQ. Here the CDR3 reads CASSLGDRGPYNQPQHF. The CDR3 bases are TGTGCCAGCAGCTTAGGGGACAGGGGGCCTTACAATCAGCCCCAGCATTTT.

CDR3 sequence reads: CASSQVAGVPYEQYF. The CDR3 bases are TGCGCCAGCAGCCAAGTGGCAGGGGTTCCCTACGAGCAGTACTTC. This rearrangement joins TRBV4-3 to TRBJ2-7, with D perhaps matching TRBD1 (6 bases). V was clipped by 1 base and J by 2 bases, with 12 bases between them. Per the germline V gene, CDR1 is LGHNA and CDR2 is YSLEER. The CDR3 length is 15 residues.

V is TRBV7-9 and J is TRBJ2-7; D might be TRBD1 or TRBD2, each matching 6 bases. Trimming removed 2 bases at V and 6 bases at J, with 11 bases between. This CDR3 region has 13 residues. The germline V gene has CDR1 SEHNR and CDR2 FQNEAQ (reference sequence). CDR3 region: CASSLSGAREQYF. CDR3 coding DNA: TGTGCCAGCAGCTTATCGGGGGCGCGCGAGCAGTACTTC.